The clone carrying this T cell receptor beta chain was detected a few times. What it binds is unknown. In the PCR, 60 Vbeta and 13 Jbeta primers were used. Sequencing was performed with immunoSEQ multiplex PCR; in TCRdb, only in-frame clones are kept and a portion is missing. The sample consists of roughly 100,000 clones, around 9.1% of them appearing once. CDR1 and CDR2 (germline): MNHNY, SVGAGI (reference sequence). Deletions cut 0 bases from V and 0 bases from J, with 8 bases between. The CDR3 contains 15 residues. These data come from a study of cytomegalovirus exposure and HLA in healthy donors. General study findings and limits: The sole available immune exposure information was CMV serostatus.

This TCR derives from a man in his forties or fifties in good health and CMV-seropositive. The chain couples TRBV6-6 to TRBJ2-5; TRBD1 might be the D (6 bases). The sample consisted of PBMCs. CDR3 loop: CASSYSGQNQETQYF. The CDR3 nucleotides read TGTGCCAGCAGTTACTCCGGACAGAACCAAGAGACCCAGTACTTC.